A single sample gave rise to the 18 T cell receptor beta chains below, sequenced in a study of blood T cell repertoires in COVID-19 (dated by TCRdb to 2020 to 2021). To prepare the library, the immunoSEQ multiplex PCR assay was applied. Drawn from immuneACCESS, this table holds only the in-frame rearrangements with V and J called that TCRdb kept. Clones are partly lost; checked studies trace under half to an unresolved V gene and leave the rest unexplained. Present in this sample are 250,000 or so clones, about 86% of which were seen just once. The ten largest clones take up about 3.4% of the sample. Material for sequencing was PBMCs or T cells enriched from blood (not recorded which). These receptor sequences come from a man aged 50 or older who had recovered from COVID-19.

The gene calls are TRBV7-9 and TRBJ2-5, with 7 bases fitting TRBD1. Losses at the gene ends were 6 bases for V and 1 base for J; bases not matched to a gene: 2. Per the germline V gene, CDR1 is SEHNR and CDR2 is FQNEAQ (reference sequence). The CDR3 is made up of 13 amino acids. As DNA, the CDR3 is TGTGCCAGCAGACAGGGGAGCCAAGAGACCCAGTACTTC. Translating gives CASRQGSQETQYF.

V is TRBV12-5 and J is TRBJ1-1; D unresolved. The CDR3 runs 13 residues. Per germline, CDR1 LGHNT and CDR2 FRNRAP. Trimming took off 7 bases at V and 4 bases at J, with 13 bases between the two ends. The CDR3 spells CASARVSGTEAFF. CDR3 DNA: TGTGCTAGTGCCCGAGTCTCGGGCACTGAAGCTTTCTTT.

Here the CDR3 reads CASSRGNNEKLFF. As DNA, the CDR3 is TGTGCCAGCAGCCGAGGGAATAATGAAAAACTGTTTTTT. The J gene is TRBJ1-4, the V gene TRBV14; D remains ambiguous. V lost 4 bases to trimming and J lost 4 bases, with 7 bases between them. This CDR3 region has 13 residues. Per germline, CDR1 SGHDN and CDR2 FVKESK.

The chain links TRBV3-1 (or the pseudogene TRBV3-2) to TRBJ1-3; D is undetermined. In germline, CDR1 is LGHDT, CDR2 YNNKEL (reference sequence). The CDR3 loop spans 14 amino acids. The V end was cut by 2 bases, the J end by 0 bases, with 5 bases between. The CDR3 reads CASSQRLSGNTIYF. CDR3 coding DNA: TGTGCCAGCAGCCAACGTCTCTCTGGAAACACCATATATTTT.

DNA for the CDR3: TGTGCCACCCGGAGACTCAGGGGCAGTGATGGAAACACCATATATTTT. As protein: CATRRLRGSDGNTIYF. The chain couples TRBV19 to TRBJ1-3; maybe TRBD1 (6 bases). This CDR3 spans 16 amino acids. Trimming stripped 10 bases from V and 3 bases from J, with 22 bases between. Germline values: CDR1 LNHDA, CDR2 SQIVND (reference sequence). Combining the CDR3 with reference TRBV19 and TRBJ1-3 gives the whole variable domain DGGITQSPKYLFRKEGQNVTLSCEQNLNHDAMYWYRQDPGQGLRLIYYSQIVNDFQKGDIAEGYSVSREKKESFPLTVTSAQKNPTAFYLCATRRLRGSDGNTIYFGEGSWLTVV.

V usage is TRBV5-1 and J usage is TRBJ2-7, with D possibly matching TRBD2 (5 bases). The CDR3 contains 14 residues. Trimming left V 0 bases short and J 2 bases short, with 9 bases between. The germline gives CDR1 SGHRS, CDR2 YFSETQ. In DNA, the CDR3 is TGCGCCAGCAGCTTGGTAGGGAGAACCTACGAGCAGTACTTC. This encodes CASSLVGRTYEQYF.

V and J are TRBV2 and TRBJ2-1; perhaps TRBD2 as D (6 bases). The CDR3 has 17 amino acids. Trimming shortened V by 6 bases and J by 0 bases, and 18 bases separated the two germline ends. Germline assignment: CDR1 SNHLY and CDR2 FYNNEI. Here the CDR3 reads CASRLTRTSSSYNEQFF. In nucleotides, the CDR3 is TGTGCCAGCAGACTGACTAGAACCTCGAGCTCCTACAATGAGCAGTTCTTC.

The chain recombines TRBV11-2 with TRBJ2-7; 9 bases match TRBD1. V lost 3 bases, J lost 6 bases, and 6 bases stayed unmatched. Germline CDR1 reads SGHAT; CDR2 reads FQNNGV. The CDR3 sequence is 14 residues long. CDR3 sequence (DNA): TGTGCCAGCAGCTTTGGGACAGGGCGAAGCGAGCAGTACTTC. This sequence encodes CASSFGTGRSEQYF.

The genes are TRBV11-2 and TRBJ1-1; 11 nucleotides match TRBD1. Germline values: CDR1 SGHAT, CDR2 FQNNGV. The CDR3 extends over 16 amino acids. V lost 5 bases, J lost 4 bases, and 9 bases stayed unmatched. CDR3 DNA sequence: TGTGCCAGCAGCGCAATAGGGGGACAGGGGGGCACTGAAGCTTTCTTT. Translating gives CASSAIGGQGGTEAFF.

The genes are TRBV21-1 and TRBJ2-1; the D call of TRBD2 is as the table states it, not checked on the DNA. TRBV21-1 is deemed a pseudogene. The CDR3 consists of 16 residues. CDR3 amino acids: CASSQGGLHKKDEQFF. In DNA form, the CDR3 reads TGTGCCAGCAGCCAAGGAGGACTTCACAAGAAAGATGAGCAGTTCTTC.

The chain uses TRBV5-1 and TRBJ1-3, with TRBD1 as a possible D gene (5 bases). In germline, CDR1 is SGHRS, CDR2 YFSETQ. Trimming removed 3 bases from V and 3 bases from J, with 10 bases in between. This CDR3 has 14 amino acids. The CDR3 sequence: CASSSLDSGNTIYF. CDR3 bases: TGCGCCAGCAGCTCCCTCGACAGTGGAAACACCATATATTTT.

With regard to this clone: Other DNA sequences in this specimen translate into the identical CDR3. CDR3 sequence (DNA): TGTGCCAGCAGTGAGGGACAGGGCGGGCAGCCCCAGCATTTT. Translation gives CASSEGQGGQPQHF. The chain carries TRBV6-1 and TRBJ1-5; 9 bases align to TRBD1. V dropped 3 bases and J dropped 7; count of bases not matched to a gene: 4. The CDR3 sequence is 14 residues long. Germline assignment: CDR1 MNHNS and CDR2 SASEGT.

The chain is built from TRBV5-1 and TRBJ1-4, with 8 bases that match TRBD1. The CDR3 spans 14 residues. The junction had 4 bases not matched to a gene; V was cut back by 3 bases and J by 6 bases. Germline CDR1 SGHRS, CDR2 YFSETQ. The CDR3 protein is CASSSTGVDEKLFF. The CDR3 DNA is TGCGCCAGCAGCTCGACAGGGGTAGATGAAAAACTGTTTTTT. Full variable domain (remainder filled in from reference TRBV5-1 and TRBJ1-4): KAGVTQTPRYLIKTRGQQVTLSCSPISGHRSVSWYQQTPGQGLQFLFEYFSETQRNKGNFPGRFSGRQFSNSRSEMNVSTLELGDSALYLCASSSTGVDEKLFFGSGTQLSVL.

The rearrangement links TRBV5-1 to TRBJ2-5; D ambiguous. This CDR3 is 13 amino acids long. V was pared by 0 bases and J by 5 bases, with 8 bases between. Looked up from germline, CDR1 is SGHRS and CDR2 is YFSETQ. CDR3 sequence reads: CASSLVGRETQYF. CDR3 in DNA: TGCGCCAGCAGCTTGGTGGGCAGGGAGACCCAGTACTTC.

The chain couples TRBV19 to TRBJ2-1; TRBD2 agrees at 15 bases. This CDR3 is 17 amino acids long. V gave up 5 bases and J gave up 0 bases; unmatched junction bases: 2. Germline CDR1 LNHDA, CDR2 SQIVND (reference sequence). CDR3 in amino acids: CASSWTSGRASYNEQFF. DNA for the CDR3: TGTGCCAGTAGTTGGACTAGCGGGAGGGCCTCCTACAATGAGCAGTTCTTC.

The gene calls are TRBV27 and TRBJ1-2; maybe TRBD1 (6 bases). Germline V gene data show CDR1 as MNHEY and CDR2 as SMNVEV (reference sequence). The V end lost 6 bases, the J end lost 2 bases, and 13 bases lay between the germline ends. The CDR3 totals 14 residues. CDR3 DNA: TGTGCCAGCAGGTTTCGGACAGAGAACTATGGCTACACCTTC. Translation: CASRFRTENYGYTF.

The chain combines TRBV4-1 with TRBJ1-1; D gene uncertain. The germline gives CDR1 MGHRA, CDR2 YSYEKL. The CDR3 length is 14 residues. V was trimmed by 0 bases and J by 4 bases, leaving 9 bases between them. The CDR3 DNA sequence: TGCGCCAGCAGCCAAGATCTAAGAAGCACTGAAGCTTTCTTT. It codes for CASSQDLRSTEAFF.

This chain uses TRBV20-1 with TRBJ2-7, with TRBD1 as a possible D gene (5 bases). V lost 6 bases and J lost 1, with 16 bases in between. Germline-derived CDR1 and CDR2 are DFQATT and SNEGSKA (reference sequence). CDR3 length: 14 amino acids. CDR3 residues: CSASTFGHSYEQYF. In DNA form, the CDR3 reads TGCAGTGCAAGTACCTTCGGACATTCCTACGAGCAGTACTTC.